The T cell receptor (beta chain) described here comes from a study of cytomegalovirus exposure and HLA in healthy donors. Germline V gives CDR1 MRHNA, CDR2 SNTAGT. Trimming at V came to 4 bases and at J to 3 bases, leaving 9 bases not matched to a gene. The CDR3 spans 18 residues. This clone was recorded a few times. Its cognate antigen is unknown. Use of 60 Vbeta and 13 Jbeta primers characterized the PCR. Sequenced by immunoSEQ multiplex PCR; TCRdb stores in-frame clones only, minus some. Of roughly 120,000 clones in the sample, 55% to 75% were seen once. Points from the study as a whole: The study put 150 to 200 TCR beta chains on its list as cytomegalovirus-associated. Several top significant clusters appeared, in a later analysis, to be linked to common viral pathogens.

Sequenced input: PBMCs. This receptor was obtained from a woman between 35 and 50 years old in good health and CMV-seropositive. This chain links TRBV6-4 with TRBJ2-6, with 10 bases fitting TRBD1. The CDR3 DNA reads TGTGCCAGCAGTGCCTCTGGGACAGGGGTACTTGGGGCCAACGTCCTGACTTTC. This gives the protein CASSASGTGVLGANVLTF.